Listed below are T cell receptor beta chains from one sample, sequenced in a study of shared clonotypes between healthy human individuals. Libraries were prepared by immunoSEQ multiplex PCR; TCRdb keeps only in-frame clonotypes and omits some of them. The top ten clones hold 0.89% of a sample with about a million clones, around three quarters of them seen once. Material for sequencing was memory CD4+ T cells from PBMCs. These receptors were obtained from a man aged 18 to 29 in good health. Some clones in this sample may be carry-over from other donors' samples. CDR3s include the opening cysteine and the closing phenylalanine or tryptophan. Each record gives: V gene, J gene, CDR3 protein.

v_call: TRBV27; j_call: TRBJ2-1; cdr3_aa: CASSLTHDWDFDNEQFF
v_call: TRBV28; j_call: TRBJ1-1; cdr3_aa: CASSPTGTGWTEAFF
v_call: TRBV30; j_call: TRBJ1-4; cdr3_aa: CAWSVWGRRNEKLFF
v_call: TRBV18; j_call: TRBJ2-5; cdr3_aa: CASSPGWGDETQYF
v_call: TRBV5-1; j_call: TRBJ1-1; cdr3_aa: CASSFLQGAEAFF
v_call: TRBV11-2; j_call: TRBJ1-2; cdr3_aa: CASSLEGVGYTF
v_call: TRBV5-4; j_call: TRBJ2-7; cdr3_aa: CASSFWGRGVYEQYF
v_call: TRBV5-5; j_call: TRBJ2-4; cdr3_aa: CASSFLAGQGNIQYF
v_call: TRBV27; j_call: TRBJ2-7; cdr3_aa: CASRSARPAGVRDEQYF
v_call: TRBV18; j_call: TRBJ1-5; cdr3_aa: CASSTWRGQPQHF
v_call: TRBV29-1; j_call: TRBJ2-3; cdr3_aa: CSVRTSGITDTQYF
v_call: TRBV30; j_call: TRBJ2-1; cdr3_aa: CAWSTGLYNEQFF
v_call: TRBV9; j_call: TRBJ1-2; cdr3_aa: CASTKTAIANYGYTF
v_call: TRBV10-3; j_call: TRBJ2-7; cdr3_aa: CAISESVRDPYEQYF
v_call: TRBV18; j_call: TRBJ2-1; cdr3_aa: CASSRYGSGSNYEQFF
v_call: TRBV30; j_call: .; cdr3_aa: CAWSPDGPEQYF
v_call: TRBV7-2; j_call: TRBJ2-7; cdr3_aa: CASSLGGQGGYEQYF
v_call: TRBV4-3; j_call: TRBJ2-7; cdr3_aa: CASSQGTLTYEQYF
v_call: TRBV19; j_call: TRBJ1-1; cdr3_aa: CASRGRGTANTEAFF
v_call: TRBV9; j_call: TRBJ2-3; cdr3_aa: CASSVGPLGDTDTQYF
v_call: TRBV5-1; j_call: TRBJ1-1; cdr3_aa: CASSLGENTEAFF
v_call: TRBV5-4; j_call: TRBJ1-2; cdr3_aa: CASRLRAGDGYTF
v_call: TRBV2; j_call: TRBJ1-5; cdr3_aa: CASRAELDQPQHF
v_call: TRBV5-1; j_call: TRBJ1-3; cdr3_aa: CASSFGGIGNTIYF
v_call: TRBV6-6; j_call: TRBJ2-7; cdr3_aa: CASRSGPLAGLVQYF
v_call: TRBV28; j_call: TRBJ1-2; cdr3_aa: CASSFASPTGGRDGYTF